What follows describes a single T cell receptor (beta chain). Its antigen remains unidentified. Qualities for individual bases were not recorded, and no much larger clone is one base off. Libraries were prepared through the immunoSEQ multiplex PCR assay. For the multiplex PCR, a mixture combining 60 forward primers for TCR Vbeta segments and 13 reverse primers for TCR Jbeta segments was used. A multiplex PCR assay on genomic DNA amplified the CDR3 region of rearranged TCR beta genes. The amplified TCR beta libraries were sequenced on the Illumina HiSeq System as 87-base-pair reads. As for the authors' bioinformatics: In a later analysis, around 80 million unique TCR beta chains were counted across the roughly 670 repertoires, and about 10 million of these chains were shared by at least two donors. To remove PCR and sequencing errors, raw reads were error-corrected and collapsed into unique sequences using a nearest-neighbor algorithm that merged closely related sequences. To assign V, D and J gene segments, CDR3 sequences were aligned to IMGT reference sequences. Each retained sequence needed at least a six-nucleotide match to both a V gene segment and a J gene segment. Rearrangements were called productive when the CDR3 lacked stop codons and stayed in frame with V and J; all others were non-productive. Following IMGT convention, CDR3 was defined as the stretch from the second conserved V-encoded cysteine to the conserved J-encoded phenylalanine. The earlier analysis of approximately 500 of the donors excluded sequences that lacked an unambiguous match to a single V gene segment. An earlier analysis of 587 of the donors called V segments functional above 56.7% productive rearrangements and segregating when the between-donor standard deviation exceeded 5%. A statistical classification framework was built for diagnosing cytomegalovirus status from the catalog of TCR beta chain sequences. In a later analysis, V and J genes were assigned by comparing TCR nucleotide sequences against IMGT/GENE-DB human TR gene sequences. The TCRdist pipeline was used in a later analysis to assign CDR3 sequences and most-parsimonious VDJ recombination scenarios. In a later analysis, each TCR beta chain was defined by its CDR3 amino acid sequence together with its V-gene family, and reads lacking a unique V-gene family were excluded. A later analysis removed several hundred highly shared, low-generation-probability nucleotide sequences to deal with suspected cross-contamination and a sequencing artifact. For each public chain, a later analysis derived a clonal expansion index from normalized ranks of inferred template counts within each repertoire. In a later analysis, generation probabilities were computed using a VDJ recombination model fitted to out-of-frame rearrangements, and the results were checked against IGoR. In a later analysis, hypergeometric tests were used to score TCR-TCR, TCR-HLA and TCR-CMV co-occurrence, with a repertoire-size bias correction applied to TCR pairs. A later analysis estimated false discovery rates by permuting HLA or CMV assignments 20 times. A later analysis grouped co-occurring TCRs with DBSCAN, adding TCRdist sequence similarity when clustering within HLA-allele-positive subsets. Co-occurrence clustering excluded repertoires with fewer than 30,000 or more than 120,000 public chains, plus five with anomalous nucleotide sharing. As stored in TCRdb, this immuneACCESS dataset retains in-frame rearrangements with V and J assigned. A fraction of the clones does not appear; measured against another copy, unresolved V genes explain less than half of the discrepancy, and the remainder lacks a known reason. That table is the source of V, J and clone size, and D and trimming were worked out from the DNA. The sample contains some 130,000 clones, roughly 63% of them found a single time. 9% to 10% of the sample is taken by the ten largest.

In total, just over 650 healthy bone marrow donors made up the cohort. At the time of sampling, every cohort member was nominally healthy, though immune exposures that went unrecorded were likely present. The donor tested CMV seropositive, placing the donor among the 250 to 350 seropositive members of the cohort. Every donor gave a peripheral blood sample, and the peripheral blood mononuclear cells from that sample were used for TCR beta sequencing. Genomic DNA extraction from the blood cell samples was performed with the Qiagen DNeasy Blood Extraction Kit. The record originates from a study of cytomegalovirus exposure and HLA in healthy donors (dated by TCRdb to about 2017). Turning to the overall study: In an earlier analysis of approximately 640 of the donors, 250 to 350 Gb of sequence data and 120 million or so unique TCR beta sequences from approximately 180 million T cells were reported. An early release covering around 630 HLA-typed donors comprised approximately 300 gigabases of sequencing data and around 80 million unique TCR sequences. The genetic ancestry cluster associated with self-reported Caucasian donors included about four fifths of the roughly 380 genotyped donors. The study aimed to test whether signatures of past pathogen exposure could be identified by cataloging public T cell receptors. The study used immunosequencing to profile the T cell repertoires of 600 to 850 subjects and linked those repertoires to cytomegalovirus serostatus. A separate validation cohort of approximately 120 different subjects was used in addition to the roughly 640-subject first cohort. The study combined high-throughput TCR immunosequencing, statistical association of individual TCRs with disease status, and machine learning to predict cytomegalovirus infection status. A later analysis re-examined previously published TCR beta repertoires from just over 650 donors and added high-resolution HLA genotyping to investigate patterns of TCR occurrence. In the later analysis, no new phenotypic data were used to find candidate immune exposures; instead, reliance was placed on TCR beta sequences and their occurrence across donors. In an earlier analysis of a few hundred of the donors, high-throughput TCR beta sequencing was used to judge whether each TCR beta V gene segment behaved as functional or pseudogenic. Alongside the repertoire data, information on donor age, sex, ethnicity and CMV serostatus was compiled. Genome-wide SNP genotypes for about three fifths of the roughly 670 donors were used in a later genetic analysis, which treated that subset as a discovery cohort. All discovery cohort repertoires had been generated on a single sequencing platform. Both class I and class II loci were covered by HLA typing, at four-digit resolution. Typing coverage varied by locus: 629-630 donors for A, B, C, DRB1 and DQB1; roughly 560 for DQA1; more than 600 for DPA1; 450 to 480 for DPB1. Because of strong linkage in the cohort, 5 or 6 DR-DQ haplotypes were treated as single units for association and clustering. On average, roughly 250,000 unique TCR beta nucleotide sequences were sequenced per donor among 300 to 500 genotyped donors of the cohort, with 15% to 20% of those sequences being non-productive. The research as a whole found: Because some donors lacked HLA typing at each locus, the association tests relied only on the typed subset. In a later analysis, the rate of TCR association differed among HLA loci, with DRB1 alleles having the most associated TCRs and HLA-C alleles having the fewest. Immune exposure information for the cohort was limited to CMV serostatus. The classifier was reported to diagnose cytomegalovirus status with high specificity and sensitivity in both the original cohort and the validation cohort. In vitro tests confirmed that three of the cytomegalovirus-associated TCR beta chains recognize cytomegalovirus antigens. In a later analysis, HLA-associated TCR beta chains showed more clonal expansion and lower generation probabilities than non-associated chains that were equally common. While some public TCRs were present in many individuals, most TCR sequences turned up only very rarely across donors. Broadly in line with IMGT annotations, most TCR beta V segments showed up in productive rearrangements about 87% or about 30% of the time in an earlier analysis of around 550 of the donors. A later analysis found that most CMV-associated TCR beta chains appeared HLA-restricted, with HLA associations seemingly driven largely by CMV exposure. A further reported finding was that TCR beta sequences accurately predicted the HLA-A and HLA-B alleles for most subjects in the first cohort. At a false discovery rate of 0.05, a later analysis linked fewer than 20,000 TCR beta sequences to specific HLA alleles. The study listed 170 or so TCR beta chains as associated with cytomegalovirus. When HLA alleles, especially DR and DQ, strongly co-occurred, TCR associations were difficult to assign to individual alleles. Correlated functional status among segregating V segments might reflect linkage disequilibrium, but an unknown experimental factor could not be ruled out. A group of highly shared sequence variants was considered likely to be a technical artifact of the sequencing pipeline. Over 15 rarely observed V segments, including chromosome 9 orphons, were excluded from the earlier analysis of approximately 500 of the donors because counts were too low. The cohort was sequenced for TCR beta chains only, and without alpha or paired-chain data the features that could be detected were limited. V-gene and J-gene trimming of TCR beta chains was associated with a missense DCLRE1C variant in a later genetic analysis, and the association was replicated in an independent cohort. It was suggested by the authors that the approach could potentially be generalized to other disease states and immunological phenotypes. Several of the top co-occurrence clusters appeared to be linked to parvovirus B19, influenza, CMV and Epstein-Barr virus, according to a later analysis. Compared with the roughly 670-donor mean, donors in an Asian-associated ancestry cluster had fewer N-insertions in productive TCRs, according to a later genetic analysis. Some IMGT-functional V segments, including TRBV6-2 and TRBV6-3, could not be told apart with the 87-base-pair reads, so those segments were excluded. Sequencing depth was assumed to be roughly uniform across donors in the presence/absence analyses, though that assumption may not hold.

The CDR3 numbers 16 residues from cysteine through phenylalanine. Only CDR3 DNA remains: 48 bases, in frame from the first base. CDR1 and CDR2, per the germline V gene, are SNHLY and FYNNEI. Trimming removed 7 bases from V and 3 bases from J; the gene matches leave 12 bases unexplained. This receptor chain uses TRBV2 and TRBJ1-5, with 7 bases in between that match TRBD1. The sequenced material came from PBMCs. This TCR was recovered from a man aged 35 to 55 in good health and CMV-seropositive. The base sequence is TGTGCCAGCACCCCCTGGGCAGGGGGAAACAATCAGCCCCAGCATTTT. Translation gives CASTPWAGGNNQPQHF. The CDR3, completed at both ends by the reference TRBV2 and TRBJ1-5 genes, gives the full variable domain EPEVTQTPSHQVTQMGQEVILRCVPISNHLYFYWYRQILGQKVEFLVSFYNNEISEKSEIFDDQFSVERPDGSNFTLKIRSTKLEDSAMYFCASTPWAGGNNQPQHFGDGTRLSIL.